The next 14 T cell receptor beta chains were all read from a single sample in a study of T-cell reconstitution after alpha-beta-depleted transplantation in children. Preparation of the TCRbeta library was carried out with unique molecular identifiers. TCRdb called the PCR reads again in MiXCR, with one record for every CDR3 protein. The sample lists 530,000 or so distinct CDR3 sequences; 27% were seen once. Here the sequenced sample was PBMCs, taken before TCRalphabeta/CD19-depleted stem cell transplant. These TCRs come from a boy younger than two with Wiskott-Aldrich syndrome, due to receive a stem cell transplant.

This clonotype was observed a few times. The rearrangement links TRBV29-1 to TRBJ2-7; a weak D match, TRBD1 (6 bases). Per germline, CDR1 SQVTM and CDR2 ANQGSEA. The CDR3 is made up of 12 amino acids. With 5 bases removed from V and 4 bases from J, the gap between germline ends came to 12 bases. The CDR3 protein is CSVMTGPYEQYF. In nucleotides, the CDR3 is TGCAGCGTTATGACAGGTCCATACGAGCAGTACTTC.

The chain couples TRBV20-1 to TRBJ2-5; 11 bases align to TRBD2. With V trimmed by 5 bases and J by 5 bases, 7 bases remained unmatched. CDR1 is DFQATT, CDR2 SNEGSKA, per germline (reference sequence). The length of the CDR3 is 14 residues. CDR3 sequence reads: CSALLAGVAETQYF. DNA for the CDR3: TGCAGTGCTTTACTAGCGGGAGTCGCGGAGACCCAGTACTTC.

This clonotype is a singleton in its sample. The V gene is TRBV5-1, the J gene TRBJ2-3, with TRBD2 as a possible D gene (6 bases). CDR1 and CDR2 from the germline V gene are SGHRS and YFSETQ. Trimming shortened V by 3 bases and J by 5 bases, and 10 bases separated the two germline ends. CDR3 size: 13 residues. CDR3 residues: CASSWRRVDTQYF. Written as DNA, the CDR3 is TGCGCCAGCAGCTGGAGGAGGGTAGATACGCAGTATTTT.

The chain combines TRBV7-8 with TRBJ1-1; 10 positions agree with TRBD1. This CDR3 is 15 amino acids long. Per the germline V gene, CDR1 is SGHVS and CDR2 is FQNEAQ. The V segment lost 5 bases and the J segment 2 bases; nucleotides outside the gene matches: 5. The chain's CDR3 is CASSTDRGRNTEAFF. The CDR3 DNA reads TGTGCCAGCAGCACAGACAGGGGGCGAAACACTGAAGCTTTCTTT.

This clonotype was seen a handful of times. Written as DNA, the CDR3 is TGCGCCAGCAGGGAGAGGTTAGACTCCTACGAGCAGTACTTC. Translation gives CASRERLDSYEQYF. The rearrangement joins TRBV5-1 to TRBJ2-7; D is ambiguous. The germline gives CDR1 SGHRS, CDR2 YFSETQ. This CDR3 spans 14 amino acids. The V end was cut by 5 bases, the J end by 0 bases, with 12 bases between. The full variable domain, with the rest looked up from reference TRBV5-1 and TRBJ2-7, is KAGVTQTPRYLIKTRGQQVTLSCSPISGHRSVSWYQQTPGQGLQFLFEYFSETQRNKGNFPGRFSGRQFSNSRSEMNVSTLELGDSALYLCASRERLDSYEQYFGPGTRLTVT.

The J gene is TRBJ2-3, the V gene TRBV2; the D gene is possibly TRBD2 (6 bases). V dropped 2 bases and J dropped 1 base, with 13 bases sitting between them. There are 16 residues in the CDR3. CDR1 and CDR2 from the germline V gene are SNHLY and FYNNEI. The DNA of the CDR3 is TGTGCCAGCAGTGAACGGCTAGCGTTTGGCACAGATACGCAGTATTTT. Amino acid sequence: CASSERLAFGTDTQYF.

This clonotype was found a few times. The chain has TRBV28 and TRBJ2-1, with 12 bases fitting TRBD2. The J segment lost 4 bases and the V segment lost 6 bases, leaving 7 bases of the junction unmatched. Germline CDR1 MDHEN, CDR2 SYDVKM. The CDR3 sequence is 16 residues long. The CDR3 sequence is CASRIGLAGPYNEQFF. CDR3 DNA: TGTGCCAGCAGAATTGGACTAGCGGGACCATACAATGAGCAGTTCTTC.

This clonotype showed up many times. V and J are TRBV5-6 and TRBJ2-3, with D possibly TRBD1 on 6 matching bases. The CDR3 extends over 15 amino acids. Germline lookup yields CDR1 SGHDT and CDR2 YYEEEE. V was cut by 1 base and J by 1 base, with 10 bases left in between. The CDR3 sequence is CASSLRGLGTDTQYF. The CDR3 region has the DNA TGTGCCAGCAGCTTGAGGGGGTTGGGCACAGATACGCAGTATTTT.

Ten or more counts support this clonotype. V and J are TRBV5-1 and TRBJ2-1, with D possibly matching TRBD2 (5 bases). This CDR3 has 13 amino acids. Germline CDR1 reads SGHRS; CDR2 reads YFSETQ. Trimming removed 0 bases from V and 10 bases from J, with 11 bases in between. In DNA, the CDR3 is TGCGCCAGCAGCTTGGGGCTAGCTGGCGAGCAGTTCTTC. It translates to CASSLGLAGEQFF.

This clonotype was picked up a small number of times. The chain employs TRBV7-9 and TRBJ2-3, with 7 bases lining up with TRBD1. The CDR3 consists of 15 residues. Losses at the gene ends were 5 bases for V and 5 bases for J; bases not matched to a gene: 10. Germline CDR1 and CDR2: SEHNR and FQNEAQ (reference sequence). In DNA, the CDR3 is TGTGCCAGCAGCCCCGGGACAGCCCGCTTAGATACGCAGTATTTT. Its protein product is CASSPGTARLDTQYF. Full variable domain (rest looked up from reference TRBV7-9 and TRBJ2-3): DTGVSQNPRHKITKRGQNVTFRCDPISEHNRLYWYRQTLGQGPEFLTYFQNEAQLEKSRLLSDRFSAERPKGSFSTLEIQRTEQGDSAMYLCASSPGTARLDTQYFGPGTRLTVL.

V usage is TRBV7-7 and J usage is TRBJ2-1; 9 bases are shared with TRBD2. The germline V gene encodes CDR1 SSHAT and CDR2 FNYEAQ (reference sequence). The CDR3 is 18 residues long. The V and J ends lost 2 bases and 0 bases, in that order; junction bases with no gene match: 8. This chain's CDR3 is CASSLYLAGTSSYNEQFF. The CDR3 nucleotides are TGTGCCAGCAGCTTATATCTAGCGGGAACCAGCTCCTACAATGAGCAGTTCTTC.

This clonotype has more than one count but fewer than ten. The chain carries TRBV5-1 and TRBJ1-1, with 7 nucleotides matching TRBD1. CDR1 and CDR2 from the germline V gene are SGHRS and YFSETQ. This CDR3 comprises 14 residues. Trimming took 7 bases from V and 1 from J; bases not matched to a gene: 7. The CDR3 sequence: CASWRDRPNTEAFF. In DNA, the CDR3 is TGCGCCAGCTGGAGGGACAGACCGAACACTGAAGCTTTCTTT.

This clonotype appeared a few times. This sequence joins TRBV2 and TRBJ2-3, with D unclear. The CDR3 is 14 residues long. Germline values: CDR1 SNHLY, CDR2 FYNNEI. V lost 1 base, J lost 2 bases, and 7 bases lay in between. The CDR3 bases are TGTGCCAGCAGTGAAGTGCTAGACACAGATACGCAGTATTTT. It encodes CASSEVLDTDTQYF.

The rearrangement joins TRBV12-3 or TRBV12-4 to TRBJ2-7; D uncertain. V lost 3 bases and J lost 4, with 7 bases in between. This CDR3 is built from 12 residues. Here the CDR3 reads CASSFQRYEQYF. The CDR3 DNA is TGTGCCAGCAGTTTCCAAAGATACGAGCAGTACTTC.